This T cell receptor (beta chain) was observed in a study of T cell responses to AZD1222 COVID-19 vaccine. This clone came up once. What it binds is unknown. CDR3 length: 15 residues. The ends lost 6 bases at V and 5 bases at J; junction bases unmatched: 11. Germline loops: CDR1 MNHEY, CDR2 SVGAGI. General study findings and limits: Nearly half of spike-specific TCRs reportedly target unmutated variant regions.

Method: immunoSEQ multiplex PCR; TCRdb's copy keeps in-frame clones and lacks some. The sample holds over 85,000 clones; 94% are singletons and the top ten take 2.9%. This chain links TRBV6-5 with TRBJ1-1; 8 nucleotides line up with TRBD1. The clonotype was recovered from an adult who received the AZD1222 COVID-19 vaccine. The sequencing used peripheral blood, collected 28 days after the second AZD1222 dose. CDR3 DNA sequence: TGTGCCAGCAGGGGACAGGTTATATCGGGTACTGAAGCTTTCTTT. It yields the protein CASRGQVISGTEAFF.